This TCR beta chain was recovered during a study of CD8+ T cells in alopecia areata. Study-level information: Patients in the treated group were given tofacitinib by mouth, 5 to 10 mg twice a day.

Study findings and constraints: Many expanded lesional clones persisted in scalp and blood during tofacitinib treatment. Lesional scalp, especially alopecia totalis/universalis, showed higher clonality than normal scalp. Only a single nonresponder existed, so baseline CD8+ expansion links stay unclear.

This clone was seen a single time. Its antigen remains unknown. Treatment in this sample: oral pan-JAK inhibitor, 5-10 mg twice daily. In each case, RNA was isolated and then reverse transcribed into cDNA as the sequencing template. The table came from immunoSEQ multiplex PCR; TCRdb's copy has only in-frame clones and leaves some out. The data contain 200,000 to 250,000 clones, under 60% of them singletons. Specimen: CD4+ T cells sorted from blood, collected at week 4, from a patient treated with tofacitinib. The clonotype was recovered from a human donor with alopecia areata.

For the CDR3, the DNA is TGCGCCAGCAGCCAAGATCTAGGGGCGGACGGGGAGCTGTTTTTT. This translates into CASSQDLGADGELFF. V is TRBV4-3 and J is TRBJ2-2, with TRBD1 as a possible D gene (5 bases). The CDR3 contains 15 residues. V was trimmed by 0 bases and J by 7 bases, leaving 12 bases between them. Germline values: CDR1 LGHNA, CDR2 YSLEER.